A selection of T cell receptor beta chains follows, all from one sample in a study of blood T cell repertoires in COVID-19. Clones were read by immunoSEQ multiplex PCR, and TCRdb kept only the in-frame ones, dropping some. The table records roughly 190,000 clones, around nine tenths of them present only once. The sequencing sample was made of peripheral blood. These receptors all stem from an older man with acute or convalescent COVID-19. CDR3s include the opening cysteine and the closing phenylalanine or tryptophan. The D gene is left open where the match is weak. Not all rows give a size; the values are once, few, many and, for expanded clones, a class.

v_gene	j_gene	d_gene	abundance	CDR3aa	CDR3nt
TRBV5-6	TRBJ1-4	TRBD1	.	CASSHPTGDEKLFF	TGTGCCAGCAGCCATCCCACAGGGGATGAAAAACTGTTTTTT
TRBV28	TRBJ1-4	.	.	CASETAATNEKLFF	TGTGCCAGCGAGACAGCCGCAACTAATGAAAAACTGTTTTTT
TRBV6-5	TRBJ1-4	TRBD1	.	CASRGQRELFF	TGTGCCAGCAGGGGACAGAGGGAACTGTTTTTT
TRBV7-9	TRBJ1-2	.	.	CASSLDGGGGYTF	TGTGCCAGCAGCTTAGATGGGGGCGGGGGCTACACCTTC
TRBV29-1	TRBJ2-1	TRBD1	.	CSVEDPGQGTNEQFF	TGCAGCGTTGAAGATCCGGGACAGGGTACCAATGAGCAGTTCTTC
TRBV19	TRBJ2-3	.	.	CASSIKGGADTQYF	TGTGCCAGTAGTATTAAAGGGGGTGCAGATACGCAGTATTTT
TRBV19	TRBJ1-2	.	.	CASSIGWQDYGYTF	TGTGCCAGTAGTATAGGCTGGCAGGACTATGGCTACACCTTC
TRBV6-1	TRBJ2-1	TRBD2	.	CASRRLAGNNEQFF	TGTGCCAGCAGACGACTAGCGGGAAACAATGAGCAGTTCTTC
TRBV7-3	TRBJ2-1	.	.	CASSLAPTYNEQFF	TGTGCCAGCAGCTTAGCGCCCACGTACAATGAGCAGTTCTTC
TRBV6-2/TRBV6-3	TRBJ2-1	.	.	CASSTDLPSPNEQFF	TGTGCCAGCAGCACCGACTTGCCTTCCCCGAATGAGCAGTTCTTC
TRBV5-1	TRBJ2-1	.	once	CASSLRTYSYNEQFF	TGCGCCAGCAGCTTACGTACTTACTCCTACAATGAGCAGTTCTTC
TRBV18	TRBJ2-7	TRBD1	.	CASSLGTGEYEQYF	TGTGCCAGCTCACTCGGGACAGGGGAGTACGAGCAGTACTTC
TRBV5-1	TRBJ2-1	TRBD2	.	CASSITSGGPTNPFF	TGCGCCAGCAGCATTACTAGCGGGGGGCCTACGAATCCGTTCTTC
TRBV6-5	TRBJ1-1	TRBD1	once	CASRRTGQGTEAFF	TGTGCCAGCAGGAGGACAGGGCAGGGCACTGAAGCTTTCTTT
TRBV10-3	TRBJ1-6	TRBD1	.	CAISEFGQAGSPLHF	TGTGCCATCAGTGAGTTCGGACAGGCAGGGTCACCCCTCCACTTT
TRBV27	TRBJ1-6	TRBD1	.	CASSFSGTAALNGNSPLHF	TGTGCCAGCAGTTTTTCCGGGACAGCGGCCCTAAATGGGAATTCACCCCTCCACTTT
TRBV28	TRBJ2-1	TRBD2	.	CASTPYGGLAGGPAGDEQFF	TGTGCCAGCACTCCTTACGGGGGGCTAGCGGGGGGCCCCGCTGGGGATGAGCAGTTCTTC
TRBV7-6	TRBJ2-3	.	.	CASVPSRTDTQYF	TGTGCCAGCGTCCCTTCTCGCACAGATACGCAGTATTTT
TRBV28	TRBJ1-3	.	.	CASMGSGGWNTIYF	TGTGCCAGCATGGGGTCGGGGGGATGGAACACCATATATTTT
TRBV7-2	TRBJ1-1	.	.	CASLSDSWWGRTEAFF	TGTGCCAGCCTATCAGACTCCTGGTGGGGGAGGACTGAAGCTTTCTTT
TRBV5-4	TRBJ2-3	.	.	CASSPPSGSSDTQYF	TGTGCCAGCAGCCCTCCTTCGGGGTCGTCAGATACGCAGTATTTT
TRBV7-9	TRBJ1-2	.	.	CASSLDSLPYGYTF	TGTGCCAGCAGCTTAGACAGCCTTCCCTATGGCTACACCTTC
TRBV20-1	TRBJ2-5	.	.	CSASRTVPQETQYF	TGCAGTGCTAGTCGGACAGTTCCACAAGAGACCCAGTACTTC
TRBV28	TRBJ1-1	TRBD1	.	CASSFLQGGPEAFF	TGTGCCAGCAGTTTTTTGCAGGGGGGCCCTGAAGCTTTCTTT
TRBV2	TRBJ2-1	.	few	CASRGGYRSYNEQFF	TGTGCCAGCAGGGGGGGATACCGCTCCTACAATGAGCAGTTCTTC
TRBV19	TRBJ2-6	TRBD1	.	CASSGGTGGANVLTF	TGTGCCAGTAGTGGAGGGACAGGGGGGGCCAACGTCCTGACTTTC
TRBV10-1	TRBJ2-1	TRBD2	.	CASIKDRNIAGGYNEQFF	TGCGCCAGCATCAAGGACAGGAACATAGCGGGGGGTTACAATGAGCAGTTCTTC